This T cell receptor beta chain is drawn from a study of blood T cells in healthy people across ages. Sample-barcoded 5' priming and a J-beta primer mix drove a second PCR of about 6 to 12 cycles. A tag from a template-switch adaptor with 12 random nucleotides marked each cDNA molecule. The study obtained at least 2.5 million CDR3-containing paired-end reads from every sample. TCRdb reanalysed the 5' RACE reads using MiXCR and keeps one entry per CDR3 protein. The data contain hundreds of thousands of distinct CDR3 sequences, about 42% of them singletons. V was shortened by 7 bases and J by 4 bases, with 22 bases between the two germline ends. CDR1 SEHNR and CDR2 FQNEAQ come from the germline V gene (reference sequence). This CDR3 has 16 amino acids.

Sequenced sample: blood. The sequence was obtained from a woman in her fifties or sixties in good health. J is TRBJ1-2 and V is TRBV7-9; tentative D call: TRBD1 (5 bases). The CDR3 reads CASTQTSGGNRYGYTF. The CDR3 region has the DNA TGTGCCAGCACCCAAACGTCGGGGGGGAATCGCTATGGCTACACCTTC.